This T cell receptor (beta chain) was found in a study of blood T cell repertoires in COVID-19. CDR1 is DFQATT and CDR2 is SNEGSKA in the germline V gene (reference sequence). J gave up 5 bases and V 3 bases, and 4 bases lay outside the gene matches. The CDR3 length is 13 residues. Clones were sequenced by immunoSEQ multiplex PCR, and TCRdb holds only the in-frame ones, with some missing. The table has approximately 94,000 clones, roughly 88% seen once. This receptor was obtained from an older woman with acute or convalescent COVID-19. The specimen sequenced was peripheral blood. V and J are TRBV20-1 and TRBJ2-7; 10 nucleotides match TRBD1. Written as DNA, the CDR3 is TGCAGTGCTAGTTGGGACAGGGGAGACGAGCAGTACTTC. Its translation: CSASWDRGDEQYF.